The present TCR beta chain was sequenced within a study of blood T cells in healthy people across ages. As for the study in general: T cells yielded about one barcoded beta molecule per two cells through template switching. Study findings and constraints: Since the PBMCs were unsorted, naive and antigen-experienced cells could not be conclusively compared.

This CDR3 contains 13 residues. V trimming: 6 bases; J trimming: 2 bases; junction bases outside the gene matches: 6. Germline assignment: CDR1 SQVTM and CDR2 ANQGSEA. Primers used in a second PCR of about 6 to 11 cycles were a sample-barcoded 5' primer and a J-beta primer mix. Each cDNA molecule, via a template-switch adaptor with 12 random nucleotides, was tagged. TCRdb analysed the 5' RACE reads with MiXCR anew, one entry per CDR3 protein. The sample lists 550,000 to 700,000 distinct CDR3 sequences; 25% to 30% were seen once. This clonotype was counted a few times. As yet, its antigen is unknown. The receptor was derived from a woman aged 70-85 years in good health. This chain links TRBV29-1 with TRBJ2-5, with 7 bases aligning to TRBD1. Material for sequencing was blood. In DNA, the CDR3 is TGCAGCGTCAACAGGGGACCACAAGAGACCCAGTACTTC. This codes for CSVNRGPQETQYF.